Following are 29 T cell receptor beta chains from one sample sequenced in a study of beta chain features in type 1 diabetes (dated by TCRdb to the late 2010s). Library method: the immunoSEQ multiplex PCR assay. All of the isolated RNA was reverse transcribed with the High Capacity cDNA Reverse Transcription Kit, so expressed TCRB transcripts were sequenced. TCRdb's version of the immuneACCESS table is confined to in-frame rearrangements and falls short of the full clone set. An unresolved V gene accounts for under half of the shortfall where checked; the remainder is of unknown origin. A total of about 130,000 clones appear in this sample, about 9.2% of them only once. Jointly, the top ten make up about 0.61% of the sample. Material for sequencing was central memory CD4+ T cells from blood. The receptors were sampled from a man younger than 35 in good health.

DNA for the CDR3: TGTGCCAGCAGAGACGACAGGGGGCCAGAGACCCAGTACTTC. Encoded protein: CASRDDRGPETQYF. The rearrangement joins TRBV7-8 to TRBJ2-5; 10 nucleotides align to TRBD1. CDR1 and CDR2 (germline): SGHVS, FQNEAQ. The V segment lost 6 bases and the J segment 4 bases; nucleotides outside the gene matches: 5. This CDR3 comprises 14 residues.

The J gene is TRBJ2-7, the V gene TRBV19, with 12 nucleotides matching TRBD2. V dropped 4 bases and J dropped 1; count of bases not matched to a gene: 5. The CDR3 is 16 amino acids. Germline V gene lookup returns CDR1 LNHDA and CDR2 SQIVND (reference sequence). CDR3 coding DNA: TGTGCCAGTAGTACCCGGACTAGCGGGGATTCCTACGAGCAGTACTTC. Its translation is CASSTRTSGDSYEQYF.

V is TRBV28 and J is TRBJ1-2; 7 positions match TRBD1. Trimming at V came to 5 bases and at J to 8 bases, leaving 8 bases not matched to a gene. This CDR3 has 13 amino acids. Germline lookup yields CDR1 MDHEN and CDR2 SYDVKM. CDR3 DNA sequence: TGTGCCAGCAGTCGACAGGGAAGGAGAGGCTACACCTTC. This translates into CASSRQGRRGYTF.

This clone was seen more than once but under ten times. The chain joins TRBV5-1 to TRBJ2-7, with 7 bases matching TRBD1. The CDR3 has 15 residues. CDR1 is SGHRS and CDR2 is YFSETQ in the germline V gene. The ends lost 4 bases at V and 5 bases at J; junction bases unmatched: 12. CDR3 nucleotides: TGCGCCAGCAGCAGGGGACAGCCGTGGGTTGACGAGCAGTACTTC. Encoded protein: CASSRGQPWVDEQYF.

This chain connects TRBV5-1 to TRBJ2-5; D call uncertain. Trimming stripped 2 bases from V and 5 bases from J, with 10 bases between. The CDR3 runs 13 residues. Germline assignment: CDR1 SGHRS and CDR2 YFSETQ. CDR3 region: CASSLQLRETQYF. The CDR3 DNA reads as TGCGCCAGCAGCTTACAGCTTAGGGAGACCCAGTACTTC.

In its sample, this clone was seen a few times. The DNA of the CDR3 is TGTGCCATCAGTGAGGACAGTCTCTATGGCTACACCTTC. It specifies CAISEDSLYGYTF. This chain connects TRBV10-3 to TRBJ1-2; TRBD1 might be the D (5 bases). Germline CDR1 is ENHRY and CDR2 is SYGVKD. The V and J ends lost 2 bases and 4 bases respectively, with 8 bases between them. The CDR3 has 13 amino acids.

The V call is TRBV5-1, the J call TRBJ1-2, with TRBD1 as a possible D gene (5 bases). Trimming removed 0 bases at V and 4 bases at J, with 10 bases between. Germline CDR1 and CDR2: SGHRS and YFSETQ. The CDR3 has 14 amino acids. CDR3 sequence: CASSLAGGSYGYTF. The CDR3 nucleotides are TGCGCCAGCAGCTTGGCGGGGGGGTCCTATGGCTACACCTTC.

This chain connects TRBV30 to TRBJ1-6; perhaps TRBD1 as D (5 bases). This CDR3 comprises 12 residues. The germline gives CDR1 GTSNPN, CDR2 SVGIG (reference sequence). The ends were cut back, 8 bases at V and 7 bases at J, with 12 bases in the middle. The CDR3 DNA follows: TGTGCCGGGGGGACTCCAAATTCACCCCTCCACTTT. Translated, it gives CAGGTPNSPLHF.

This chain connects TRBV5-4 to TRBJ2-1; 8 bases are a match to TRBD2. Germline assignment: CDR1 SGHNT and CDR2 YYREEE (reference sequence). This CDR3 has 15 amino acids. With 0 bases clipped from V and 4 bases from J, the junction kept 3 bases outside the gene matches. CDR3 coding DNA: TGTGCCAGCAGCTTGGCCCAGCGGGGGTACAATGAGCAGTTCTTC. It codes for CASSLAQRGYNEQFF.

This clone was seen a few times. The J gene is TRBJ2-1, the V gene TRBV4-2; 7 bases match TRBD1. Trimming cost V 6 bases and J 6 bases; bases outside gene matches: 8. The germline CDR1 and CDR2 sequences are LGHNA and YNFKEQ. This CDR3 region has 14 residues. CDR3 nucleotide sequence: TGTGCCAGCAGTAGGGACAGACGATCCAATGAGCAGTTCTTC. Its translation: CASSRDRRSNEQFF.

The chain is built from TRBV6-5 and TRBJ2-7; 8 bases are a match to TRBD1. V gave up 4 bases and J gave up 4 bases; unmatched junction bases: 6. The CDR3 runs 14 residues. Germline CDR1 reads MNHEY; CDR2 reads SVGAGI. CDR3 sequence reads: CASSSGQVAYEQYF. CDR3 nucleotide sequence: TGTGCCAGCAGTTCGGGACAGGTAGCATACGAGCAGTACTTC.

The genes are TRBV27 and TRBJ1-4; D call uncertain. Trimming removed 4 bases from V and 8 bases from J, with 14 bases in between. CDR1 MNHEY and CDR2 SMNVEV come from the germline V gene (reference sequence). This CDR3 is 14 amino acids long. The CDR3 is CASSSGERREKLFF. In nucleotides, the CDR3 is TGTGCCAGCAGTTCGGGAGAACGCCGGGAAAAACTGTTTTTT.

This clone was counted ten times or more. Other DNA sequences within the sample encode an identical CDR3. The genes are TRBV5-1 and TRBJ2-3; TRBD2 matches at 9 bases. With 2 bases clipped from V and 0 bases from J, the junction kept 1 base outside the gene matches. This CDR3 has 15 amino acids. Germline assignment: CDR1 SGHRS and CDR2 YFSETQ. The DNA for the CDR3 is TGCGCCAGCAGCTTTCTAGCGGGGAGCACAGATACGCAGTATTTT. It translates to CASSFLAGSTDTQYF.

The V gene is TRBV7-2, the J gene TRBJ2-3; D is perhaps TRBD1 (6 bases). This CDR3 has 14 residues. Germline-derived CDR1 and CDR2 are SGHTA and FQGNSA. The V gene lost 5 bases and the J gene lost 4 bases, with 13 bases spanning the gap. The DNA for the CDR3 is TGTGCCAGCAGCCGTAGGGGGAATGCAGATACGCAGTATTTT. Its protein product is CASSRRGNADTQYF.

This clone was seen a handful of times. The genes are TRBV7-2 and TRBJ1-2; 7 bases map to TRBD1. The CDR3 loop spans 15 amino acids. CDR1 SGHTA and CDR2 FQGNSA come from the germline V gene. The ends lost 5 bases at V and 1 base at J; junction bases unmatched: 7. The CDR3 DNA reads as TGTGCCAGCAGCCCCAACAGGGGCCTTAACTATGGCTACACCTTC. Translated: CASSPNRGLNYGYTF.

This chain joins TRBV18 and TRBJ2-1, with 12 bases lining up with TRBD2. The CDR3 runs 15 residues. Losses at the gene ends were 3 bases for V and 8 bases for J; bases not matched to a gene: 5. Germline lookup yields CDR1 KGHSH and CDR2 LQKENI. CDR3 coding DNA: TGTGCCAGCTCACCTTCTAGCGGGGGGGCCCATGAGCAGTTCTTC. Encoded protein: CASSPSSGGAHEQFF.

This clone was seen a handful of times. Distinct nucleotide sequences in the sample also encode this CDR3. This chain joins TRBV5-1 and TRBJ2-5; perhaps TRBD2 as D (5 bases). Germline V gives CDR1 SGHRS, CDR2 YFSETQ. The V and J ends lost 4 bases and 1 base respectively, with 11 bases between them. CDR3 length: 14 amino acids. The CDR3 DNA follows: TGCGCCAGCAGCCCCACGAGCGGCCAAGAGACCCAGTACTTC. Amino acids: CASSPTSGQETQYF. Combining the CDR3 with reference TRBV5-1 and TRBJ2-5 gives the whole variable domain KAGVTQTPRYLIKTRGQQVTLSCSPISGHRSVSWYQQTPGQGLQFLFEYFSETQRNKGNFPGRFSGRQFSNSRSEMNVSTLELGDSALYLCASSPTSGQETQYFGPGTRLLVL.

This clone has just a few counts. CDR3 region: CASNRPGFNQPQHF. The CDR3 nucleotides read TGTGCCAGTAATAGACCGGGGTTCAATCAGCCCCAGCATTTT. The chain links TRBV19 to TRBJ1-5; D is unclear. The V end lost 7 bases, the J end lost 3 bases, and 13 bases lay between the germline ends. The CDR3 sequence is 14 residues long. Germline V gene data show CDR1 as LNHDA and CDR2 as SQIVND (reference sequence).

This clone was detected a few times. This chain connects TRBV15 to TRBJ2-1; 10 nucleotides align to TRBD2. CDR3 size: 16 residues. CDR1 LNHNV and CDR2 YYDKDF come from the germline V gene (reference sequence). Trimming cost V 6 bases and J 4 bases; bases outside gene matches: 9. The CDR3, as DNA: TGTGCCACCAGGGTTTTACTAGCGGGAAAATACAATGAGCAGTTCTTC. As protein: CATRVLLAGKYNEQFF. The full variable domain, its missing parts supplied by reference TRBV15 and TRBJ2-1, is DAMVIQNPRYQVTQFGKPVTLSCSQTLNHNVMYWYQQKSSQAPKLLFHYYDKDFNNEADTPDNFQSRRPNTSFCFLDIRSPGLGDTAMYLCATRVLLAGKYNEQFFGPGTRLTVL.

A few counts support this clone. The chain is built from TRBV18 and TRBJ2-7; TRBD2 is a possible D gene (5 bases). Germline V lookup: CDR1 KGHSH, CDR2 LQKENI. V was pared by 5 bases and J by 3 bases, with 14 bases between. The CDR3 covers 14 residues. The CDR3 nucleotides read TGTGCCAGCTCATCTTCGGTGGGAGACTACGAGCAGTACTTC. Translating gives CASSSSVGDYEQYF.

The chain uses TRBV9 and TRBJ1-4; D gene uncertain. The CDR3 has 15 amino acids. Germline CDR1 SGDLS, CDR2 YYNGEE. Trimming pared 3 bases from V and 0 bases from J, leaving 9 bases between. The CDR3 loop is CASSARHTTNEKLFF. CDR3 coding DNA: TGTGCCAGCAGCGCCCGACACACAACTAATGAAAAACTGTTTTTT. The variable domain in full, with the rest retrieved from reference TRBV9 and TRBJ1-4, is DSGVTQTPKHLITATGQRVTLRCSPRSGDLSVYWYQQSLDQGLQFLIQYYNGEERAKGNILERFSAQQFPDLHSELNLSSLELGDSALYFCASSARHTTNEKLFFGSGTQLSVL.

The chain has TRBV6-5 and TRBJ1-1; D is ambiguous. V was clipped by 6 bases and J by 3 bases, with 11 bases between them. Germline V gene sequence: CDR1 MNHEY, CDR2 SVGAGI. This CDR3 has 13 residues. Here the CDR3 DNA reads TGTGCCAGCAGCGCGCCTGAGGACACTGAAGCTTTCTTT. It encodes CASSAPEDTEAFF.

The gene calls are TRBV7-9 and TRBJ2-1; 8 bases agree with TRBD1. V lost 5 bases, J lost 6 bases, and 12 bases stayed unmatched. Germline CDR1 and CDR2: SEHNR and FQNEAQ (reference sequence). The length of the CDR3 is 16 residues. The CDR3 here is CASSRIGTGALNEQFF. CDR3 sequence (DNA): TGTGCCAGCAGCCGAATAGGGACAGGAGCCCTCAATGAGCAGTTCTTC. The full variable domain, with the rest looked up from reference TRBV7-9 and TRBJ2-1, is DTGVSQNPRHKITKRGQNVTFRCDPISEHNRLYWYRQTLGQGPEFLTYFQNEAQLEKSRLLSDRFSAERPKGSFSTLEIQRTEQGDSAMYLCASSRIGTGALNEQFFGPGTRLTVL.

This clone was observed at least ten times. The chain has TRBV19 and TRBJ1-5; TRBD1 is a possible D gene (5 bases). Germline V gives CDR1 LNHDA, CDR2 SQIVND (reference sequence). V shed 6 bases and J shed 0 bases, with 12 bases lying between them. This CDR3 contains 15 residues. Here the CDR3 DNA reads TGTGCCAGTAGGCGAAGACAGAATAGCAATCAGCCCCAGCATTTT. Protein sequence: CASRRRQNSNQPQHF.

This chain joins TRBV7-9 and TRBJ1-5; D remains unclear. Germline V lookup: CDR1 SEHNR, CDR2 FQNEAQ (reference sequence). The CDR3 contains 13 residues. Between the trimmed V and J ends, which lost 3 bases and 9 bases, there was a span of 12 bases. The CDR3 DNA reads as TGTGCCAGCAGCTTGTCGGAGATCATGCCCCAGCATTTT. Amino acid sequence: CASSLSEIMPQHF. The full variable domain, rest sourced from reference TRBV7-9 and TRBJ1-5, is DTGVSQNPRHKITKRGQNVTFRCDPISEHNRLYWYRQTLGQGPEFLTYFQNEAQLEKSRLLSDRFSAERPKGSFSTLEIQRTEQGDSAMYLCASSLSEIMPQHFGDGTRLSIL.

This clone was counted between two and nine times. The chain combines TRBV5-1 with TRBJ2-3; D remains unclear. The germline V gene has CDR1 SGHRS and CDR2 YFSETQ. Trimming took off 1 base at V and 0 bases at J, with 9 bases between the two ends. The CDR3 covers 15 residues. The CDR3, as DNA: TGCGCCAGCAGCTTGCCACTGGAGAGCACAGATACGCAGTATTTT. Residues: CASSLPLESTDTQYF. Based on the CDR3 plus reference TRBV5-1 and TRBJ2-3, the full variable domain is KAGVTQTPRYLIKTRGQQVTLSCSPISGHRSVSWYQQTPGQGLQFLFEYFSETQRNKGNFPGRFSGRQFSNSRSEMNVSTLELGDSALYLCASSLPLESTDTQYFGPGTRLTVL.

The chain employs TRBV30 and TRBJ2-3, with D perhaps TRBD1 (5 bases). CDR1 and CDR2 from the germline V gene are GTSNPN and SVGIG (reference sequence). Trimming cost V 4 bases and J 1 base, with 6 bases left between them. The CDR3 length is 12 residues. For the CDR3, the DNA is TGTGCCTGGACACAGGGCACAGATACGCAGTATTTT. Its protein is CAWTQGTDTQYF. Full variable domain (rest looked up from reference TRBV30 and TRBJ2-3): SQTIHQWPATLVQPVGSPLSLECTVEGTSNPNLYWYRQAAGRGLQLLFYSVGIGQISSEVPQNLSASRPQDRQFILSSKKLLLSDSGFYLCAWTQGTDTQYFGPGTRLTVL.

This chain connects TRBV10-3 to TRBJ2-1; 9 bases are shared with TRBD2. V shed 3 bases, J shed 4 bases, and the junction held 1 base outside the gene matches. Germline lookup yields CDR1 ENHRY and CDR2 SYGVKD. The CDR3 totals 14 residues. Written as DNA, the CDR3 is TGTGCCATCAGTGATAGCGGGAGATACAATGAGCAGTTCTTC. It codes for CAISDSGRYNEQFF.

The V gene is TRBV6-1, the J gene TRBJ2-5, with 9 nucleotides matching TRBD2. Germline loops: CDR1 MNHNS, CDR2 SASEGT. The CDR3 spans 14 residues. V dropped 6 bases and J dropped 5; count of bases not matched to a gene: 7. CDR3 DNA sequence: TGTGCCAGCAGCCTAGCGGGGCTCGGGGAGACCCAGTACTTC. This codes for CASSLAGLGETQYF.